The T cell receptor (beta chain) described here comes from a study of glioma-infiltrating T cells after dendritic cell vaccination. The wider study: Dendritic cells derived from monocytes and pulsed with autologous tumor lysate formed the vaccine.

The primer mix had 60 V beta and 13 J beta primers. The repertoire was sequenced with immunoSEQ multiplex PCR; TCRdb's copy has only in-frame clones and lacks some. Here the sample spans roughly 100,000 clones, 90% being singletons. The CDR3 spans 13 residues. Trimming took 5 bases from V and 4 from J; bases not matched to a gene: 3. The V gene's germline CDR1 is SGHTA and CDR2 FQGTGA. Sample time point: after dendritic cell vaccination, including at tumor progression/relapse. The chain links TRBV7-3 to TRBJ2-3; 7 nucleotides match TRBD1. The sequence derives from a human donor with glioblastoma. The sequenced sample was blood, obtained after dendritic cell vaccination. The CDR3 region is CASSAQGPDTQYF. The DNA of the CDR3 is TGTGCCAGCAGCGCACAGGGGCCAGATACGCAGTATTTT.